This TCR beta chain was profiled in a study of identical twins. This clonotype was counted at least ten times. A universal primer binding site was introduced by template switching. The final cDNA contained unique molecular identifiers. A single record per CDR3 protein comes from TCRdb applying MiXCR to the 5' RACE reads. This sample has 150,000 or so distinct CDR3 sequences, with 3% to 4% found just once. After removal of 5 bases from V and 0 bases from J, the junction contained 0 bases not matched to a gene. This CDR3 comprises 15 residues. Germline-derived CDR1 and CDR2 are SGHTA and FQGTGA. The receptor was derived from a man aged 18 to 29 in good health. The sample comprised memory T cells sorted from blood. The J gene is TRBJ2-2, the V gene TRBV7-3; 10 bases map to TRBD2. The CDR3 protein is CASSTSGANTGELFF. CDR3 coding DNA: TGTGCCAGCAGCACTAGCGGGGCGAACACCGGGGAGCTGTTTTTT.